Each of the 17 T cell receptor beta chains below was sequenced from the same sample in a study of blood T cells in healthy people across ages. A second about 6 to 11 cycle PCR used barcoded and J-beta primers. TCRdb reprocessed the 5' RACE reads with MiXCR, giving one entry per CDR3 protein. There are 1,100,000 or so distinct CDR3 sequences in the sample; 40% to 45% occur only once, and 15% to 20% lies in the top ten. Source material: blood. Every receptor here comes from a woman in her sixties in good health.

This clonotype has more than one count but fewer than ten. The chain is built from TRBV3-1 and TRBJ2-7; D unclear. Germline assignment: CDR1 LGHDT and CDR2 YNNKEL (reference sequence). V was trimmed by 1 base and J by 4 bases, leaving 5 bases between them. CDR3 length: 12 residues. The CDR3 loop is CASSQAIYEQYF. Written as DNA, the CDR3 is TGTGCCAGCAGCCAAGCCATTTACGAGCAGTACTTC.

The chain links TRBV7-9 to TRBJ2-7; the D is unclear. The CDR3 runs to 15 residues. The V and J ends lost 5 bases and 0 bases respectively, with 14 bases between them. Germline CDR1 is SEHNR and CDR2 is FQNEAQ (reference sequence). CDR3: CASSQSAEYSYEQYF. The CDR3 nucleotides are TGTGCCAGCAGCCAATCGGCGGAGTACTCCTACGAGCAGTACTTC.

This clonotype was observed a few times. V and J are TRBV20-1 and TRBJ2-5; D is ambiguous. Germline values: CDR1 DFQATT, CDR2 SNEGSKA (reference sequence). V dropped 3 bases and J dropped 5 bases, with 13 bases sitting between them. This CDR3 has 13 amino acids. The chain's CDR3 is CSASPDNLETQYF. CDR3 DNA sequence: TGCAGTGCTAGCCCTGACAACTTGGAGACCCAGTACTTC.

The chain recombines TRBV28 with TRBJ2-1, with 7 bases fitting TRBD2. The J call is in doubt because the DNA end fits TRBJ2-7 better. There are 13 residues in the CDR3. Looked up from germline, CDR1 is MDHEN and CDR2 is SYDVKM. In DNA, the CDR3 is TGTGCCAGTTCAGCGGGGCCATACAATGAGCAGTACTTC. Translated: CASSAGPYNEQYF.

J is TRBJ1-1 and V is TRBV20-1, with D perhaps matching TRBD1 (6 bases). The CDR3 covers 16 residues. In germline, CDR1 is DFQATT, CDR2 SNEGSKA (reference sequence). CDR3 residues: CSIKTGSRYMNTEAFF. CDR3 sequence (DNA): TGCAGCATAAAAACAGGGAGTCGCTACATGAACACTGAAGCTTTCTTT.

This clonotype appeared a few times. The chain has TRBV4-1 and TRBJ2-3; D uncertain. V lost 0 bases and J 0 bases, leaving 7 bases between the germline ends. There are 15 residues in the CDR3. Germline values: CDR1 MGHRA, CDR2 YSYEKL. CDR3 amino acids: CASSQDGFSTDTQYF. The CDR3 nucleotides read TGCGCCAGCAGCCAAGATGGATTTAGCACAGATACGCAGTATTTT.

This clonotype was seen many times. Here the CDR3 reads CSVEGGLVGEYNEQFF. The CDR3 DNA follows: TGCAGCGTTGAAGGGGGGCTAGTTGGGGAGTACAATGAGCAGTTCTTC. This rearrangement joins TRBV29-1 to TRBJ2-1; D might be TRBD1 (6 bases). Germline CDR1 and CDR2: SQVTM and ANQGSEA. V lost 1 base to trimming and J lost 4 bases, with 17 bases between them. This CDR3 comprises 16 residues.

A remark on this clonotype: The junction and the germline gene differ at one end; a read error may be behind it. This chain joins TRBV5-8 and TRBJ2-7; D unclear. The CDR3 length is 14 residues. From germline, CDR1 is SGHTS and CDR2 YDEGEE. CDR3 sequence (DNA): TGTGCCAGTAGCTTGAAGGTCACCTCCTACGAGCAGTACTTC. Protein product: CASSLKVTSYEQYF.

The CDR3 DNA reads TGCGCCAGCAGCCAAGAGGGTACGACAGCGGACACTGAAGCTTTCTTT. Translated: CASSQEGTTADTEAFF. The rearrangement joins TRBV4-1 to TRBJ1-1, with TRBD1 as a possible D gene (5 bases). Germline V gene sequence: CDR1 MGHRA, CDR2 YSYEKL. There are 16 residues in the CDR3. V lost 0 bases, J lost 3 bases, and 14 bases lay in between.

V usage is TRBV5-6 and J usage is TRBJ2-5; tentatively, D is TRBD1 (6 bases). The J call is in doubt because the DNA end fits TRBJ2-7 better. Germline CDR1 is SGHDT and CDR2 is YYEEEE. The CDR3 sequence is 13 residues long. CDR3 sequence: CASSTGQNYEQYF. CDR3 bases: TGTGCCAGCAGCACCGGACAGAACTACGAGCAGTACTTC.

This chain joins TRBV7-8 and TRBJ2-7; 10 bases are a match to TRBD1. The V gene's germline CDR1 is SGHVS and CDR2 FQNEAQ. The CDR3 sequence is 14 residues long. The junction had 6 bases not matched to a gene; V was cut back by 4 bases and J by 6 bases. CDR3 amino acids: CASSWDRGYGEQYF. The CDR3 nucleotides read TGTGCCAGCAGCTGGGACAGGGGATATGGCGAGCAGTACTTC.

The table lists this clonotype with a count of one. The chain carries TRBV20-1 and TRBJ2-7; D perhaps matches TRBD2 (6 bases). The CDR3 sequence is 16 residues long. Deletions cut 0 bases from V and 4 bases from J, with 19 bases between. In germline, CDR1 is DFQATT, CDR2 SNEGSKA (reference sequence). The CDR3 reads CSAREHPSGPEYEQYF. CDR3 DNA sequence: TGCAGTGCTAGAGAACATCCCAGCGGGCCGGAGTACGAGCAGTACTTC.

The chain is built from TRBV12-3 or TRBV12-4 and TRBJ2-7, with D tentatively TRBD2 (6 bases). This CDR3 has 16 residues. V lost 6 bases and J lost 4, with 22 bases in between. The CDR3 here is CASSPGPLGGDYEQYF. The CDR3, as DNA: TGTGCCAGCAGCCCCGGCCCCCTCGGGGGTGATTACGAGCAGTACTTC.

The J gene is TRBJ2-7, the V gene TRBV20-1, with 7 bases matching TRBD1. CDR3 length: 14 residues. With 1 base clipped from V and 7 bases from J, the junction kept 10 bases outside the gene matches. Germline lookup yields CDR1 DFQATT and CDR2 SNEGSKA (reference sequence). DNA of the CDR3: TGCAGTGCTAGAGCCATGAAGGGACAGTGGGAGCAGTACTTC. This translates into CSARAMKGQWEQYF.

This clonotype has just a few counts. The CDR3 protein is CASSQPQGRETQYF. The CDR3 nucleotides are TGCGCCAGCAGCCAACCACAGGGACGAGAGACCCAGTACTTC. V usage is TRBV4-1 and J usage is TRBJ2-5, with a weak D call TRBD1 (6 bases). Germline V CDR1 and CDR2: MGHRA, YSYEKL. The CDR3 totals 14 residues. V lost 2 bases and J 4 bases, leaving 11 bases between the germline ends.

To note about this clonotype: One junction end disagrees with the germline gene, perhaps due to a read error. The CDR3 coding sequence is TGCACCAGCAGCTTGGTCGAGGGACCTTCCAATGAGCAGTTCTTC. As protein: CTSSLVEGPSNEQFF. The rearrangement links TRBV5-1 to TRBJ2-1; the D gene could be TRBD1 or TRBD2 (5 bases each). The germline V gene encodes CDR1 SGHRS and CDR2 YFSETQ. The CDR3 is made up of 15 amino acids.

The gene calls are TRBV13 and TRBJ2-5, with a weak D call TRBD1 (6 bases). The germline V gene has CDR1 PRHDT and CDR2 FYEKMQ (reference sequence). V was shortened by 8 bases and J by 3 bases, with 13 bases between the two germline ends. The CDR3 length is 13 residues. The CDR3 DNA reads as TGTGCCAGCGGTACGGGACAAGAAGAGACCCAGTACTTC. As protein: CASGTGQEETQYF.